The 24 T cell receptor beta chains in this list originate from one sample, sequenced in a study of T cells in Graves' hyperthyroidism and ophthalmopathy. It was RNA transcripts that yielded the amplified TCR beta CDR3 regions. Initially, a first-round RT-PCR of the TCR CDR3 employed the HTBI primer set. One entry per CDR3 protein results from TCRdb running MiXCR on the multiplex PCR reads. The profile shows 400,000 to 500,000 distinct CDR3 sequences, roughly 14% of them singletons. Sequenced material: blood. The receptors were gathered from a man younger than 35 with Graves' ophthalmopathy.

This clonotype was seen at least ten times. V and J are TRBV5-5 and TRBJ2-2, with 7 bases identical to TRBD1. After removal of 4 bases from V and 4 bases from J, the junction contained 7 bases not matched to a gene. This CDR3 is 15 amino acids long. From germline, CDR1 is SGHKS and CDR2 YYEKEE (reference sequence). The CDR3 coding sequence is TGTGCCAGCAGCCCCTGGACAGGAGGCACCGGGGAGCTGTTTTTT. This sequence encodes CASSPWTGGTGELFF.

This clonotype was counted ten times or more. CDR3 in amino acids: CASSQGGYGATEAFF. The CDR3 DNA reads TGCGCCAGCAGCCAAGGCGGGTACGGGGCCACTGAAGCTTTCTTT. The chain carries TRBV4-1 and TRBJ1-1; a possible D gene is TRBD1 (5 bases). This CDR3 has 15 residues. Trimming pared 1 base from V and 4 bases from J, leaving 13 bases between. CDR1 is MGHRA, CDR2 YSYEKL, per germline.

This clonotype was seen ten or more times. The V and J genes are TRBV3-1 and TRBJ2-7; D not resolved. V shed 0 bases and J shed 2 bases, with 11 bases lying between them. Germline-derived CDR1 and CDR2 are LGHDT and YNNKEL (reference sequence). The CDR3 has 15 residues. The CDR3 DNA is TGTGCCAGCAGCCAAGAGGTACAGACACCCTACGAGCAGTACTTC. Its protein is CASSQEVQTPYEQYF.

This clonotype was counted ten times or more. This rearrangement joins TRBV18 to TRBJ2-2, with 8 nucleotides matching TRBD2. Unmatched junction bases numbered 6, after V lost 1 base and J lost 5 bases. The length of the CDR3 is 16 residues. Per germline, CDR1 KGHSH and CDR2 LQKENI. The CDR3 bases are TGTGCCAGCTCACCACTACTAGCGGTCAGAACCGGGGAGCTGTTTTTT. Translating it yields CASSPLLAVRTGELFF.

This clonotype was counted at least ten times. The chain combines TRBV11-2 with TRBJ2-1; 9 nucleotides line up with TRBD2. V was clipped by 4 bases and J by 6 bases; unmatched bases: 4. This CDR3 has 14 amino acids. Germline CDR1 is SGHAT and CDR2 is FQNNGV. CDR3 sequence (DNA): TGTGCCAGCAGCTCCGAGACTAGCGGCAATGAGCAGTTCTTC. Translating gives CASSSETSGNEQFF.

As regards this clonotype: This may come from a read error, since a much larger clone is one base off. The CDR3 reads CAWGVLDGTSTEQFF. CDR3 coding DNA: TGTGCCTGGGGTGTACTTGACGGGACTAGCACTGAGCAGTTCTTC. The chain carries TRBV30 and TRBJ2-1; 9 bases line up with TRBD2. Germline loops: CDR1 GTSNPN, CDR2 SVGIG (reference sequence). The CDR3 consists of 15 residues. Supplemented by reference TRBV30 and TRBJ2-1, the full variable domain reads SQTIHQWPATLVQPVGSPLSLECTVEGTSNPNLYWYRQAAGRGLQLLFYSVGIGQISSEVPQNLSASRPQDRQFILSSKKLLLSDSGFYLCAWGVLDGTSTEQFFGPGTRLTVL.

This clonotype was counted a few times. This chain joins TRBV20-1 and TRBJ1-1; TRBD1 aligns across 8 bases. Germline trimming cut 0 bases from V and 4 bases from J; bases unmatched to any gene: 7. Germline values: CDR1 DFQATT, CDR2 SNEGSKA (reference sequence). The CDR3 loop spans 15 amino acids. This CDR3 reads CSARDGDRGVTEAFF. Here the CDR3 DNA reads TGCAGTGCTAGAGACGGAGACAGGGGTGTCACTGAAGCTTTCTTT.

This clonotype was counted many times. V is TRBV30 and J is TRBJ1-6; D is undetermined. The CDR3 totals 14 residues. The germline CDR1 and CDR2 sequences are GTSNPN and SVGIG (reference sequence). V was clipped by 0 bases and J by 7 bases, with 10 bases between them. CDR3 in DNA: TGTGCCTGGAGTGTATTGACCGGCAATTCACCCCTCCACTTT. Its translation: CAWSVLTGNSPLHF. Based on the CDR3 plus reference TRBV30 and TRBJ1-6, the full variable domain is SQTIHQWPATLVQPVGSPLSLECTVEGTSNPNLYWYRQAAGRGLQLLFYSVGIGQISSEVPQNLSASRPQDRQFILSSKKLLLSDSGFYLCAWSVLTGNSPLHFGNGTRLTVT.

This clonotype was picked up many times. This chain connects TRBV27 to TRBJ2-4; 11 bases are shared with TRBD1. V was pared by 10 bases and J by 0 bases, with 14 bases of the junction left unmatched. Germline V lookup: CDR1 MNHEY, CDR2 SMNVEV (reference sequence). The CDR3 loop spans 18 amino acids. CDR3 in amino acids: CATNPRGQGGIAKNIQYF. The DNA for the CDR3 is TGTGCCACCAATCCGCGGGGACAGGGGGGGATAGCCAAAAACATTCAGTACTTC.

V is TRBV10-2 and J is TRBJ2-2; D tentatively fits TRBD1 or TRBD2 (5 bases each). Per germline, CDR1 WSHSY and CDR2 SAAADI. The CDR3 runs to 14 residues. V gave up 7 bases and J gave up 7 bases, with 16 bases separating them. The CDR3: CASIRDGTHGELFF. In nucleotides, the CDR3 is TGCGCCAGCATCCGGGACGGGACCCACGGGGAGCTGTTTTTT.

This clonotype was detected ten times or more. V gene TRBV27 combines with J gene TRBJ1-5; no firm D call. The CDR3 loop spans 14 amino acids. The V gene's germline CDR1 is MNHEY and CDR2 SMNVEV (reference sequence). The V gene lost 6 bases and the J gene lost 1 base, with 10 bases spanning the gap. The DNA of the CDR3 is TGTGCCAGCAGCTCCTTTCGAAGCAATCAGCCCCAGCATTTT. Translated, it gives CASSSFRSNQPQHF.

This clonotype came up many times. This chain connects TRBV10-3 to TRBJ1-2; the D is unclear. This CDR3 region has 17 residues. Germline V CDR1 and CDR2: ENHRY, SYGVKD. The V gene lost 8 bases and the J gene lost 2 bases, with 24 bases spanning the gap. The CDR3 protein is CAIPESPRGGNNYGYTF. CDR3 in DNA: TGTGCCATCCCCGAAAGCCCGCGGGGTGGAAACAACTATGGCTACACCTTC.

There are many counts of this clonotype. V usage is TRBV6-1 and J usage is TRBJ2-7, with D perhaps TRBD1 (5 bases). The CDR3 has 16 amino acids. The V and J ends lost 5 bases and 0 bases respectively, with 17 bases between them. Germline CDR1 is MNHNS and CDR2 is SASEGT. The CDR3 sequence: CASSNPRGATSYEQYF. The CDR3 DNA reads TGTGCCAGCAGTAACCCTCGTGGGGCTACCTCCTACGAGCAGTACTTC.

This rearrangement joins TRBV19 to TRBJ1-4; the D is unclear. V lost 6 bases to trimming and J lost 5 bases, with 13 bases between them. There are 14 residues in the CDR3. CDR1 LNHDA and CDR2 SQIVND come from the germline V gene (reference sequence). In nucleotides, the CDR3 is TGTGCCAGTAGATCCCTCGGGAAGAATGAAAAACTGTTTTTT. It encodes CASRSLGKNEKLFF. The full variable domain, completed using reference TRBV19 and TRBJ1-4, is DGGITQSPKYLFRKEGQNVTLSCEQNLNHDAMYWYRQDPGQGLRLIYYSQIVNDFQKGDIAEGYSVSREKKESFPLTVTSAQKNPTAFYLCASRSLGKNEKLFFGSGTQLSVL.

This clonotype was seen repeatedly, ten times or more. The chain joins TRBV6-6 to TRBJ2-3, with D unclear. Germline CDR1 reads MNHNY; CDR2 reads SVGAGI (reference sequence). Trimming took 2 bases from V and 6 from J, leaving 15 bases between them. This CDR3 spans 15 amino acids. Here the CDR3 reads CASSYLDPAVDTQYF. The CDR3 region has the DNA TGTGCCAGCAGTTACCTGGACCCTGCTGTCGATACGCAGTATTTT.

This clonotype was seen ten or more times. The V call is TRBV5-5, the J call TRBJ2-5; D not certain. CDR3 length equals 13 residues. Trimming shortened V by 1 base and J by 1 base, and 5 bases separated the two germline ends. Germline assignment: CDR1 SGHKS and CDR2 YYEKEE (reference sequence). CDR3 nucleotide sequence: TGTGCCAGCAGCTTGTACAGCCAAGAGACCCAGTACTTC. This gives the protein CASSLYSQETQYF.

The chain has TRBV27 and TRBJ2-7, with a tentative D call TRBD1 (6 bases). With 4 bases removed from V and 0 bases from J, the gap between germline ends came to 13 bases. Germline V gene lookup returns CDR1 MNHEY and CDR2 SMNVEV (reference sequence). This CDR3 region has 15 residues. CDR3 in DNA: TGTGCCAGCAGTTATGTCAGGGGAACCTCCTACGAGCAGTACTTC. Its translation: CASSYVRGTSYEQYF.

This clonotype was seen many times. The gene calls are TRBV30 and TRBJ2-5; TRBD1 agrees at 9 bases. Trimming cost V 8 bases and J 0 bases; bases outside gene matches: 4. Germline lookup yields CDR1 GTSNPN and CDR2 SVGIG (reference sequence). The CDR3 has 13 amino acids. The CDR3 sequence: CASDRGNQETQYF. The CDR3 nucleotides are TGTGCCAGCGACAGGGGGAACCAAGAGACCCAGTACTTC.

In its sample, this clonotype was seen many times. The chain is built from TRBV27 and TRBJ2-1, with a possible D match to TRBD1 (6 bases). Trimming removed 3 bases from V and 8 bases from J, with 14 bases in between. This CDR3 is built from 14 residues. Germline CDR1 MNHEY, CDR2 SMNVEV (reference sequence). CDR3 DNA sequence: TGTGCCAGCAGTTTTGGGGACACGGCCCATGAGCAGTTCTTC. This translates into CASSFGDTAHEQFF.

This clonotype was recorded at least ten times. CDR3 in DNA: TGTGCCAGCAGCCCAACATATAGCGGGAGTAGCGGGTGGGACGAGCAGTACTTC. As protein: CASSPTYSGSSGWDEQYF. The chain joins TRBV3-1 to TRBJ2-7, with 9 bases lining up with TRBD2. Germline assignment: CDR1 LGHDT and CDR2 YNNKEL (reference sequence). There are 18 residues in the CDR3. Unmatched junction bases numbered 18, after V lost 4 bases and J lost 5 bases.

This clonotype has ten or more counts. The chain employs TRBV5-1 and TRBJ2-2, with D unclear. The germline gives CDR1 SGHRS, CDR2 YFSETQ. V lost 4 bases and J lost 1, with 14 bases in between. This CDR3 has 16 amino acids. The DNA for the CDR3 is TGCGCCAGCAGCGTTAGGACGGTCGGGAACACCGGGGAGCTGTTTTTT. It yields the protein CASSVRTVGNTGELFF.

This clonotype was observed many times. This chain joins TRBV28 and TRBJ2-1; 7 bases agree with TRBD2. J was trimmed by 2 bases and V by 3 bases; bases with no gene match: 13. Germline CDR1 and CDR2: MDHEN and SYDVKM. The CDR3 runs to 18 residues. CDR3: CASSFGLAGSGTYNEQFF. In DNA, the CDR3 is TGTGCCAGCAGTTTCGGCTTAGCCGGGAGCGGGACCTACAATGAGCAGTTCTTC.

A few counts support this clonotype. This chain links TRBV14 with TRBJ1-4, with 7 nucleotides matching TRBD1. The germline gives CDR1 SGHDN, CDR2 FVKESK. The CDR3 is made up of 16 amino acids. V shed 0 bases, J shed 7 bases, and the junction held 8 bases outside the gene matches. CDR3 sequence: CASSQDGTGVGEKLFF. CDR3 sequence (DNA): TGTGCCAGCAGCCAAGATGGCACAGGGGTCGGTGAAAAACTGTTTTTT.

This clonotype showed up many times. The chain employs TRBV2 and TRBJ1-5, with D hard to call. Germline V gives CDR1 SNHLY, CDR2 FYNNEI. The CDR3 runs to 15 residues. The V end lost 6 bases, the J end lost 1 base, and 13 bases lay between the germline ends. CDR3 nucleotide sequence: TGTGCCAGCAGACTGACTGGGATGAGCAATCAGCCCCAGCATTTT. Amino acids: CASRLTGMSNQPQHF.